These T cell receptor beta chains were read from a single sample in a study of cytomegalovirus exposure and HLA in healthy donors. The data were produced by immunoSEQ multiplex PCR, yet TCRdb's version contains in-frame clones alone and is incomplete. The data contain tens of thousands of clones, roughly 94% of them singletons. Input material: PBMCs. Receptor source: a young man in good health and CMV-seropositive. CDR3s include the opening cysteine and the closing phenylalanine or tryptophan. Fields, in order: D gene, V gene, J gene, clone size, CDR3 protein, CDR3 DNA. The D gene is left open where the match is weak. Clone size appears in some rows only: once, few, many, or a class for an expanded clone.

TRBD2,TRBV27,TRBJ2-1,-,CASSLIGRGGAYNEQFF,TGTGCCAGCAGTTTAATAGGTCGCGGGGGGGCCTACAATGAGCAGTTCTTC
-,TRBV30,TRBJ2-1,-,CAWSARGYNEQFF,TGTGCCTGGAGTGCACGGGGGTACAATGAGCAGTTCTTC
-,TRBV6-5,TRBJ2-1,-,CASSSTISRLNEQFF,TGTGCCAGCAGTTCCACAATATCGAGGCTTAATGAGCAGTTCTTC
-,TRBV5-1,TRBJ1-3,-,CASSLTAVDSGNTIYF,TGCGCCAGCAGCTTGACAGCGGTGGACTCTGGAAACACCATATATTTT
-,TRBV6-1,TRBJ1-1,-,CASSVQALREAFF,TGTGCCAGCAGTGTTCAAGCCCTACGTGAAGCTTTCTTT
TRBD1,TRBV5-1,TRBJ1-1,-,CASSDRTGKVIAEAFF,TGCGCCAGCAGCGACCGGACAGGGAAGGTGATCGCTGAAGCTTTCTTT
-,TRBV28,TRBJ1-5,-,CASSFPGPNQPQHF,TGTGCCAGCAGTTTCCCAGGGCCCAATCAGCCCCAGCATTTT
TRBD2,TRBV4-2,TRBJ2-2,-,CASSQEYWTSGGYTGELFF,TGTGCCAGCAGCCAAGAGTATTGGACTAGCGGGGGGTACACCGGGGAGCTGTTTTTT
TRBD1,TRBV30,TRBJ1-1,-,CAWSLRDRYTEAFF,TGTGCCTGGAGTCTGAGGGACAGATACACTGAAGCTTTCTTT
-,TRBV6-1,TRBJ2-7,-,CATDELEGSDEQYF,TGTGCCACCGACGAATTGGAGGGTAGCGACGAGCAGTACTTC
TRBD2,TRBV4-1,TRBJ2-7,-,CASTLGTSGGITYEQYF,TGCGCCAGCACCCTCGGAACTAGCGGGGGGATAACCTACGAGCAGTACTTC
-,TRBV7-2,TRBJ1-2,-,CASSLEGLANYGYTF,TGTGCCAGCAGCTTAGAGGGGTTAGCTAACTATGGCTACACCTTC
TRBD1,TRBV30,TRBJ1-5,-,CAWSGGQGSQHF,TGTGCCTGGAGTGGGGGACAGGGGTCACAACATTTT
-,TRBV6-5,TRBJ2-7,once,CASSRSGTSEQYF,TGTGCCAGCAGCAGGAGCGGGACATCCGAGCAGTACTTC
TRBD2,TRBV4-2,TRBJ2-7,-,CASSRGTSGGYEQYF,TGTGCCAGCAGCCGAGGGACTAGCGGGGGCTACGAGCAGTACTTC
-,TRBV7-3,TRBJ2-1,-,CASSLNLGQAASYNEQFF,TGTGCCAGCAGCTTAAACCTCGGTCAGGCAGCCTCCTACAATGAGCAGTTCTTC
-,TRBV5-1,TRBJ2-2,-,CASRLDTTTGELFF,TGCGCCAGCAGACTGGACACCACCACCGGGGAGCTGTTTTTT
-,TRBV29-1,TRBJ1-1,-,CSAGAGVDIDSLEAFF,TGCAGCGCTGGGGCTGGGGTGGACATCGACTCCCTTGAAGCTTTCTTT
TRBD1,TRBV5-8,TRBJ1-5,-,CASGQGILTLSNQPQHF,TGTGCCAGCGGACAGGGGATTCTAACCCTTAGCAATCAGCCCCAGCATTTT
-,TRBV5-5,TRBJ2-7,-,CASSVGGPALDEQYF,TGTGCCAGCAGCGTCGGGGGACCAGCCCTCGACGAGCAGTACTTC
-,TRBV15,TRBJ2-7,-,CATSRGVQGTFYEQYF,TGTGCCACCAGCAGAGGGGTCCAGGGCACATTCTACGAGCAGTACTTC
TRBD1,TRBV5-6,TRBJ2-7,-,CASSLTGVGQYF,TGTGCCAGCAGCTTGACAGGGGTCGGGCAGTACTTC
TRBD1,TRBV29-1,TRBJ2-1,-,CSVPPTGGLRVEQFF,TGCAGCGTCCCACCTACAGGGGGGTTACGCGTTGAGCAGTTCTTC
-,TRBV6-5,TRBJ2-3,-,CASSPRGTPDTQYF,TGTGCCAGCAGTCCCCGGGGGACCCCAGATACGCAGTATTTT
TRBD1,TRBV13,TRBJ2-1,once,CASSFRGTPANEQFF,TGTGCCAGCAGCTTCAGGGGGACACCTGCCAATGAGCAGTTCTTC
TRBD2,TRBV5-1,TRBJ2-1,-,CASSLGLAGRRNEQFF,TGCGCCAGCAGCTTGGGACTAGCGGGAAGACGGAATGAGCAGTTCTTC
TRBD2,TRBV19,TRBJ2-1,-,CASSMLGGSYNEQFF,TGTGCCAGTAGTATGCTGGGGGGGTCGTACAATGAGCAGTTCTTC
TRBD1,TRBV27,TRBJ1-2,-,CASSLYQGALYGYTF,TGTGCCAGCAGTTTATACCAGGGGGCGCTTTATGGCTACACCTTC
-,TRBV10-1,TRBJ2-5,-,CASRIWEALQETQYF,TGCGCCAGCAGAATATGGGAGGCGTTGCAAGAGACCCAGTACTTC
TRBD1,TRBV29-1,TRBJ2-1,-,CSVRSGGYNEQFF,TGCAGCGTTCGTTCAGGGGGCTACAATGAGCAGTTCTTC
TRBD2,TRBV6-5,TRBJ2-1,-,CASSYGLAGGFNEQFF,TGTGCCAGCAGTTATGGACTAGCGGGGGGGTTCAATGAGCAGTTCTTC
TRBD1,TRBV5-1,TRBJ2-5,-,CASSVVGTGEETQYF,TGCGCCAGCAGCGTGGTGGGGACAGGGGAAGAGACCCAGTACTTC
TRBD1,TRBV2,TRBJ2-7,-,CASSGTGHYEQYF,TGTGCCAGCAGCGGGACAGGGCACTACGAGCAGTACTTC
TRBD1,TRBV5-1,TRBJ1-1,-,CASSGGQTTGNTEAFF,TGCGCCAGCAGCGGGGGACAGACGACGGGGAACACTGAAGCTTTCTTT
TRBD2,TRBV19,TRBJ2-1,-,CASSTLSTSGSTYNEQFF,TGTGCCAGTAGTACACTCTCAACTAGCGGGAGTACCTACAATGAGCAGTTCTTC
TRBD2,TRBV5-1,TRBJ2-5,-,CASGGSGGPQSTQYF,TGCGCCAGCGGGGGGAGCGGGGGGCCCCAATCGACCCAGTACTTC
-,TRBV7-3,TRBJ2-3,-,CASSLERPTDTQYF,TGTGCCAGCAGCTTAGAGCGGCCCACAGATACGCAGTATTTT
-,TRBV7-9,TRBJ2-2,-,CASSGVNGGELFF,TGTGCCAGCTCGGGGGTAAATGGCGGGGAGCTGTTTTTT
-,TRBV6-5,TRBJ2-7,-,CASSYRGSPYEQYF,TGTGCCAGCAGTTACCGCGGCTCACCCTACGAGCAGTACTTC
-,TRBV6-5,TRBJ1-1,once,CASSYSPRGSEAFF,TGTGCCAGCAGTTACTCGCCTAGGGGCAGTGAAGCTTTCTTT
-,TRBV2,TRBJ2-5,-,CASKMTGGAETQYF,TGTGCCAGCAAAATGACTGGGGGCGCAGAGACCCAGTACTTC
TRBD2,TRBV28,TRBJ2-7,-,CASSSSGTSGSHEQYF,TGTGCCAGCAGTTCCTCAGGGACTAGCGGGAGTCACGAGCAGTACTTC
-,TRBV5-6,TRBJ2-2,-,CASSYLQGNTGELFF,TGTGCCAGCAGCTACTTACAGGGGAACACCGGGGAGCTGTTTTTT
TRBD1,TRBV29-1,TRBJ1-2,-,CSDLDRVGYGYTF,TGCAGCGACTTGGACAGGGTGGGCTATGGCTACACCTTC
-,TRBV2,TRBJ2-7,-,CASSGPGTYEQYF,TGTGCCAGCAGTGGCCCAGGGACTTACGAGCAGTACTTC
-,TRBV6-1,TRBJ2-6,once,CAGGLGANVLTF,TGTGCCGGCGGACTTGGGGCCAACGTCCTGACTTTC
TRBD2,TRBV19,TRBJ2-5,-,CASRPGLADFQETQYF,TGTGCCAGTAGACCGGGACTAGCGGATTTCCAAGAGACCCAGTACTTC
-,TRBV23-1,TRBJ2-1,-,CASSPSSHEQFF,TGCGCCAGCAGTCCTAGTTCCCATGAGCAGTTCTTC
-,TRBV6-5,TRBJ1-1,-,CASSYSEMNTEAFF,TGTGCCAGCAGTTACTCGGAGATGAACACTGAAGCTTTCTTT
-,TRBV12-5,TRBJ2-1,once,CASGLLLTGERVYNEQFF,TGTGCTAGTGGTTTGCTCCTTACTGGTGAGCGGGTATACAATGAGCAGTTCTTC
TRBD2,TRBV27,TRBJ2-5,once,CASSLGGGARETQYF,TGTGCCAGCAGTTTGGGCGGGGGGGCAAGAGAGACCCAGTACTTC
TRBD2,TRBV5-4,TRBJ2-2,-,CASSLGGRDTGELFF,TGTGCCAGCAGCTTGGGTGGGAGGGACACCGGGGAGCTGTTTTTT
-,TRBV2,TRBJ1-2,-,CASSGASYGYTF,TGTGCCAGCAGTGGGGCCTCCTATGGCTACACCTTC
-,TRBV27,TRBJ1-1,-,CASSFGGASTEAFF,TGTGCCAGCAGTTTCGGGGGGGCAAGCACTGAAGCTTTCTTT
TRBD2,TRBV14,TRBJ2-7,-,CASSPLAGVSYEQYF,TGTGCCAGCAGCCCCCTAGCGGGAGTCTCCTACGAGCAGTACTTC
-,TRBV2,TRBJ1-4,-,CASSELKWEKLFF,TGTGCCAGCAGTGAACTAAAATGGGAAAAACTGTTTTTT